This TCR beta chain originates from a study of Ad26.COV2.S vaccination and SARS-CoV-2 variants. To note about this clone: As yet, its antigen is unknown.

Trimming took 0 bases from V and 5 from J; bases not matched to a gene: 9. Germline CDR1 reads SGDLS; CDR2 reads YYNGEE. The CDR3 extends over 17 amino acids. Sequencing was performed with immunoSEQ multiplex PCR; in TCRdb, only in-frame clones are kept and a portion is missing. The sample yields around 450,000 clones, around 89% seen once. As for treatment: roughly 18 received Ad26.COV2.S at low or high dose, single or two shots; several received placebo; per-sample allocation not given. Samples were taken on day 63 after the first vaccine or placebo injection. Study results and limitations: Comparability of non-spike TCR breadth was observed across vaccine and placebo recipients. People given the vaccine had a wider spike-specific TCR breadth than placebo recipients did.

The origin of this receptor is a person aged 18 to 65 who received the Ad26.COV2.S COVID-19 vaccine or a placebo. The material sequenced was peripheral blood, taken in a trial of Ad26.COV2.S vaccine versus placebo. The chain links TRBV9 to TRBJ1-4; the match to TRBD1 covers 8 bases. The CDR3 coding sequence is TGTGCCAGCAGCGTAGGAACAGGGGGGACCTCAAATGAAAAACTGTTTTTT. It translates to CASSVGTGGTSNEKLFF.